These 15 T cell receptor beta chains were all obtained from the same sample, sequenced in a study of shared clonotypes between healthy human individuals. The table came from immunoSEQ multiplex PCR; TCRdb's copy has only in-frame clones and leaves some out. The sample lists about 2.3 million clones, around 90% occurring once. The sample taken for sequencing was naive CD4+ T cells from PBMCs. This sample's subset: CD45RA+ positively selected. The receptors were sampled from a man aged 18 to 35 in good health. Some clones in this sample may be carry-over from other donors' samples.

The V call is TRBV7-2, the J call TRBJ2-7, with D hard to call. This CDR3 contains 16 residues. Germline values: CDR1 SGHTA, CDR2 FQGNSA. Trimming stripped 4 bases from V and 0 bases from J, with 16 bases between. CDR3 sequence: CASSWSLAISSYEQYF. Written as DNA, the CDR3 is TGTGCCAGCAGCTGGTCGCTGGCTATCAGCTCCTACGAGCAGTACTTC.

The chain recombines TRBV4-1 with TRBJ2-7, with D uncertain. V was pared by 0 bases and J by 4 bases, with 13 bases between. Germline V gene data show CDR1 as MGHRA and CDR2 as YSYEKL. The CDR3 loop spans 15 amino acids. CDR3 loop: CASSQDPAVGYEQYF. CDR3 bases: TGCGCCAGCAGCCAAGATCCAGCTGTGGGGTACGAGCAGTACTTC.

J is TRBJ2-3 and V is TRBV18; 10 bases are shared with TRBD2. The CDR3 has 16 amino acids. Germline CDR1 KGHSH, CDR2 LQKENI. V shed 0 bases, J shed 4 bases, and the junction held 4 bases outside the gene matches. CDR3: CASSPPPSGRPDTQYF. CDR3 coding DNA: TGTGCCAGCTCACCACCGCCTAGCGGGAGACCAGATACGCAGTATTTT.

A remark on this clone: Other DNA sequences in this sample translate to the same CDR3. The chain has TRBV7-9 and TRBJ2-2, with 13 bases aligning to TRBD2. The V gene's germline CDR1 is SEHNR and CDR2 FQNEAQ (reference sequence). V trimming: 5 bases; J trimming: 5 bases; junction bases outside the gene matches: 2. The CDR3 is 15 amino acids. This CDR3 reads CASSPGLAGTGELFF. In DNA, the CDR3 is TGTGCCAGCAGCCCGGGACTAGCGGGGACCGGGGAGCTGTTTTTT.

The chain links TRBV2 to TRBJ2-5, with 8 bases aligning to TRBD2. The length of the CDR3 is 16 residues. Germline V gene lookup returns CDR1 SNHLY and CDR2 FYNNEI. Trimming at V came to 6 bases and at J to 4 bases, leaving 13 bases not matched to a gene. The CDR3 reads CASRPGVAGIGETQYF. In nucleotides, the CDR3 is TGTGCCAGCAGACCGGGCGTAGCGGGAATTGGAGAGACCCAGTACTTC.

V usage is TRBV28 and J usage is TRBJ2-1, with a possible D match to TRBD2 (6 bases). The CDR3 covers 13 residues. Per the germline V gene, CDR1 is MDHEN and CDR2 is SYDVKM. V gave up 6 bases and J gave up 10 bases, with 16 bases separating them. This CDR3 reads CASSGGKLAEQFF. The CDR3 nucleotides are TGTGCCAGCAGCGGGGGTAAATTAGCAGAGCAGTTCTTC.

The CDR3 DNA sequence: TGTGCCAGCAGCCCCACCGGTTATTTGGGTGGTACGCAGTATTTT. Its translation is CASSPTGYLGGTQYF. The chain couples TRBV11-2 to TRBJ2-3; no firm D call. The CDR3 has 15 amino acids. V lost 5 bases, J lost 8 bases, and 20 bases lay in between. Germline V gene sequence: CDR1 SGHAT, CDR2 FQNNGV.

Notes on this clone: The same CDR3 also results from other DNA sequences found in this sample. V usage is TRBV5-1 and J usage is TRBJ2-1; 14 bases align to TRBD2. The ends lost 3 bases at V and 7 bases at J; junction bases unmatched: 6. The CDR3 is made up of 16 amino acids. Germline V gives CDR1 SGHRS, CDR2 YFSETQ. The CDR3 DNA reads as TGCGCCAGCAGCTCCCCGGGACTAGCGGGAGTTAATGAGCAGTTCTTC. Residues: CASSSPGLAGVNEQFF.

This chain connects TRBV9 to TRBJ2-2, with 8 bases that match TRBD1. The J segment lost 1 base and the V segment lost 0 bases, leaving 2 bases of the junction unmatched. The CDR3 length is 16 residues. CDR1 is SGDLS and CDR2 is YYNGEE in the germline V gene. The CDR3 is CASSVVGTGNTGELFF. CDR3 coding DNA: TGTGCCAGCAGCGTAGTGGGGACAGGGAACACCGGGGAGCTGTTTTTT.

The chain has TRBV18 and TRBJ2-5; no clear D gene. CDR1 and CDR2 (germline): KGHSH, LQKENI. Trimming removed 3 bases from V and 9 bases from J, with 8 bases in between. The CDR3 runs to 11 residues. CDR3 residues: CASSPGEAQYF. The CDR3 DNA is TGTGCCAGCTCACCTGGCGAAGCCCAGTACTTC.

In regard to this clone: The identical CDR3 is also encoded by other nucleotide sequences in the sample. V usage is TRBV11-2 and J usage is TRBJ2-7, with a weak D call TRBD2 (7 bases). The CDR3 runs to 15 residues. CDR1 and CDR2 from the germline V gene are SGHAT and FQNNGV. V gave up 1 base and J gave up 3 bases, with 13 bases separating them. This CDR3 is CASSLVRGGSYEQYF. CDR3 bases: TGTGCCAGCAGCTTAGTAAGGGGGGGCAGCTACGAGCAGTACTTC.

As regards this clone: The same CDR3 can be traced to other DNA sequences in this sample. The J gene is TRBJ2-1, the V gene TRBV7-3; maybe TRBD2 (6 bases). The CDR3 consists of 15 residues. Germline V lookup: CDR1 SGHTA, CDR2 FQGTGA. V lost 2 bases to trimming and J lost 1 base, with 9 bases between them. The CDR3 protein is CASSLAGLSYNEQFF. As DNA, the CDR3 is TGTGCCAGCAGCTTAGCGGGGCTTTCCTACAATGAGCAGTTCTTC. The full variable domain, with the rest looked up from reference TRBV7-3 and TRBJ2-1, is GAGVSQTPSNKVTEKGKYVELRCDPISGHTALYWYRQSLGQGPEFLIYFQGTGAADDSGLPNDRFFAVRPEGSVSTLKIQRTERGDSAVYLCASSLAGLSYNEQFFGPGTRLTVL.

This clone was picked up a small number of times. DNA of the CDR3: TGCGCCAGCAGTCGGACTCAGGGCACTGAAGCTTTCTTT. Translated: CASSRTQGTEAFF. The gene calls are TRBV23-1 and TRBJ1-1, with D possibly TRBD1 on 5 matching bases. TRBV23-1 falls under the ORF class, with uncertain function. V shed 4 bases and J shed 4 bases, with 10 bases lying between them. The CDR3 runs to 13 residues.

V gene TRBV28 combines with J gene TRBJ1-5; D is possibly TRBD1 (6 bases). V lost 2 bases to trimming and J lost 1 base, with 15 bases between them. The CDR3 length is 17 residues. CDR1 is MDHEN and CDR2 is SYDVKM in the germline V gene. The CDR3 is CASSLLFIGGSNQPQHF. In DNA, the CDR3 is TGTGCCAGCAGTTTACTGTTTATCGGGGGCAGCAATCAGCCCCAGCATTTT.

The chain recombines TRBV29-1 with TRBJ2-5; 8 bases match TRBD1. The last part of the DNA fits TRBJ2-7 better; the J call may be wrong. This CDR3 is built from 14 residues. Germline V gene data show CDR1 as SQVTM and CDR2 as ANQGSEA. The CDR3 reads CSAQGQVSSYEQYF. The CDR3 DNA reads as TGCAGCGCTCAGGGACAGGTTAGCTCCTACGAGCAGTACTTC.